These T cell receptor beta chains were read from a single sample in a study of Tregs in tolerant kidney transplant recipients. Method: immunoSEQ multiplex PCR; TCRdb's copy keeps in-frame clones and lacks some. The sample has roughly 70,000 clones; around 87% are singletons. The sample was CD4+ T cells from blood (PBMCs), taken 6 months after the transplant. These receptors were taken from a human patient who received a combined kidney and bone marrow transplant. A share of the T cells may be of graft donor origin. Both conserved end residues are part of each CDR3. A D gene is named only where the DNA matches it firmly. Part of the rows lack a size; the others show once, few, many or a class for expanded clones.

j_call clone_size d_call v_call cdr3_aa cdr3_nt
TRBJ2-1 . . TRBV7-9 CASSPGTYNEQFF TGTGCCAGCAGCCCCGGGACTTACAATGAGCAGTTCTTC
TRBJ2-3 . . TRBV2 CASRNTGDTQYF TGTGCCAGCAGGAATACAGGGGATACGCAGTATTTT
TRBJ1-4 . . TRBV27 CASRKDSYNEKLFF TGTGCCAGCAGAAAAGACAGTTATAATGAAAAACTGTTTTTT
TRBJ2-3 . TRBD1 TRBV6-1 CASSEPMDRWGTDTQYF TGTGCCAGCAGTGAACCTATGGACAGGTGGGGCACAGATACGCAGTATTTT
TRBJ2-1 . TRBD2 TRBV4-1 CASSQETSGPSSYNEQFF TGCGCCAGCAGCCAAGAGACTAGCGGGCCGAGCTCCTACAATGAGCAGTTCTTC
TRBJ1-2 . TRBD1 TRBV9 CASSVGQGGFSGYTF TGTGCCAGCAGCGTTGGGCAGGGGGGTTTTTCTGGCTACACCTTC
TRBJ2-2 . TRBD1 TRBV19 CASSRTGVTGELFF TGTGCCAGTAGTAGGACAGGGGTCACCGGGGAGCTGTTTTTT
TRBJ1-2 . . TRBV29-1 CSVAGDNYGYTF TGCAGCGTCGCAGGGGATAACTATGGCTACACCTTC
TRBJ2-2 . . TRBV7-2 CASSRGGKGELFF TGTGCCAGCAGCAGGGGGGGTAAAGGGGAGCTGTTTTTT
TRBJ1-2 . . TRBV30 CAWSVTGGISGYTF TGTGCCTGGAGTGTTACGGGAGGGATATCCGGCTACACCTTC
TRBJ1-2 . . TRBV18 CASSPSNSPKRANYGYTF TGTGCCAGCTCACCATCCAACAGCCCAAAACGAGCTAACTATGGCTACACCTTC
TRBJ1-3 once . TRBV11-3 CASSLGPSGNTIYF TGTGCCAGCAGCTTGGGCCCCTCTGGAAACACCATATATTTT
TRBJ1-2 . TRBD1 TRBV7-3 CASSLGTGDYGYTF TGTGCCAGCAGCTTAGGGACAGGGGACTATGGCTACACCTTC
TRBJ2-5 . . TRBV7-2 CASSLVIETQYF TGTGCCAGCAGCTTAGTAATAGAGACCCAGTACTTC
TRBJ2-1 few TRBD2 TRBV7-8 CASSLGVWREPSYNEQFF TGTGCCAGCAGCTTAGGGGTTTGGCGGGAGCCCTCCTACAATGAGCAGTTCTTC
TRBJ2-2 once TRBD1 TRBV15 CATSPGQSGTGELFF TGTGCCACCAGCCCGGGACAGTCTGGCACCGGGGAGCTGTTTTTT
TRBJ2-5 . TRBD2 TRBV19 CASSIHSGGAETQYF TGTGCCAGTAGTATCCATAGCGGGGGGGCGGAGACCCAGTACTTC
TRBJ2-5 few . TRBV10-3 CAISRQLQETQYF TGTGCCATCAGTCGACAGCTCCAAGAGACCCAGTACTTC
TRBJ2-7 once TRBD1 TRBV2 CASKQGAAYEQYF TGTGCCAGCAAACAGGGGGCCGCCTACGAGCAGTACTTC
TRBJ1-2 few TRBD1 TRBV19 CASTSGQGIHGYTF TGTGCCAGTACCTCGGGACAGGGGATTCACGGCTACACCTTC
TRBJ1-2 . . TRBV29-1 CSVDGAATFEGYTF TGCAGCGTTGATGGAGCTGCCACCTTCGAAGGCTACACCTTC
TRBJ2-2 . TRBD1 TRBV6-1 CASIREGGATGELFF TGTGCCAGCATTAGGGAAGGGGGCGCCACCGGGGAGCTGTTTTTT
TRBJ2-1 . . TRBV19 CASNIRGSYTYNEQFF TGTGCCAGTAACATAAGGGGGTCGTATACTTACAATGAGCAGTTCTTC
TRBJ2-1 . . TRBV6-1 CASQGLTTYNEQFF TGTGCCAGCCAAGGACTAACCACCTACAATGAGCAGTTCTTC
TRBJ2-1 . TRBD2 TRBV7-3 CASSPGSGRALDEQFF TGTGCCAGCAGCCCCGGGAGCGGGAGGGCCCTTGATGAGCAGTTCTTC
TRBJ2-3 . . TRBV11-3 CASSGQTGTDTQYF TGTGCCAGCAGCGGACAAACAGGGACAGATACGCAGTATTTT
TRBJ2-2 . TRBD1 TRBV10-2 CASRDREYTGELFF TGCGCCAGTAGAGACAGGGAGTACACCGGGGAGCTGTTTTTT
TRBJ2-5 . . TRBV29-1 CSVHRGQETQYF TGCAGCGTTCACCGGGGGCAAGAGACCCAGTACTTC
TRBJ2-3 once . TRBV19 CASSDRPTDTQYF TGTGCCAGTAGTGACAGGCCCACAGATACGCAGTATTTT
TRBJ2-3 once TRBD2 TRBV5-4 CASSLGLAVADTQYF TGTGCCAGCAGCCTGGGACTAGCAGTCGCAGATACGCAGTATTTT
TRBJ2-3 . . TRBV4-3 CASSQDLGESDTQYF TGCGCCAGCAGCCAAGACCTTGGGGAGTCAGATACGCAGTATTTT
TRBJ1-1 few . TRBV6-8 CASPQAVFNTEAFF TGTGCCAGCCCTCAGGCCGTCTTTAACACTGAAGCTTTCTTT
TRBJ1-4 . . TRBV2 CASTDRGVANEKLFF TGTGCCAGCACCGATCGGGGGGTGGCTAATGAAAAACTGTTTTTT
TRBJ2-2 . TRBD1 TRBV11-2 CASSLNAGGSTGELFF TGTGCCAGCAGCTTAAACGCAGGGGGCAGCACCGGGGAGCTGTTTTTT
TRBJ1-5 once . TRBV7-2 CASSSAGGYYNQPQHF TGTGCCAGCAGCTCCGCGGGGGGATACTACAATCAGCCCCAGCATTTT
TRBJ2-2 . TRBD2 TRBV4-3 CASSQGTSGGAGGELFF TGCGCCAGCAGCCAAGGGACTAGCGGGGGGGCCGGCGGGGAGCTGTTTTTT
TRBJ2-3 . . TRBV18 CASSPPASTDTQYF TGTGCCAGCTCACCACCGGCTAGCACAGATACGCAGTATTTT
TRBJ2-7 once TRBD1 TRBV6-6 CASSDRGVEQYF TGTGCCAGCAGTGACAGGGGAGTTGAGCAGTACTTC